What follows is one T cell receptor (beta chain) and its context. The antigen is not known. This sample is drawn from a study of post-analysis software for immune sequencing data. cDNA libraries for TCR beta contained unique molecular identifiers. T cells, about 0.9 to 11 million of them, yielded hundreds of thousands of cDNA molecules. TCRdb re-derived calls from the PCR reads in MiXCR, one entry per CDR3 protein. This table has about 400,000 distinct CDR3 sequences, roughly 35% appearing once. Study-wide findings and caveats: Diversity measured as normalized Chao1 was significantly lower in multiple sclerosis patients than in controls. Samples sharing a preparation batch grouped tightly together when assessed by F measure. Four to six TRBV segments appeared more often in patients than in controls, and TRBV5-6, TRBV5-1 and TRBV20-1 were among these.

The CDR3 is 13 amino acids. Per the germline V gene, CDR1 is SEHNR and CDR2 is FQNEAQ (reference sequence). With 5 bases removed from V and 5 bases from J, the gap between germline ends came to 12 bases. This chain connects TRBV7-9 to TRBJ1-1; D is unclear. The TCR sequence derives from a girl aged 5-17 years with multiple sclerosis. The source material was blood. This CDR3 reads CASSPVDWTEAFF. DNA of the CDR3: TGTGCCAGCAGCCCCGTTGACTGGACTGAAGCTTTCTTT.